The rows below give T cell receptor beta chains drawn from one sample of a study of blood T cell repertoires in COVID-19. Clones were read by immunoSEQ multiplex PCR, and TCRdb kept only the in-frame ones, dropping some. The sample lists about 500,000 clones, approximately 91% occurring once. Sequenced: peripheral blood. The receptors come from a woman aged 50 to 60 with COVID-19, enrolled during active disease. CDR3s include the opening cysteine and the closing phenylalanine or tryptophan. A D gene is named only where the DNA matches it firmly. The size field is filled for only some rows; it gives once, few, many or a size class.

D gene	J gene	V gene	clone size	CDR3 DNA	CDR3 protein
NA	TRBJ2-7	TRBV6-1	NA	TGTGCCAGCAGTGAGACAGGACCCTACGAGCAGTACTTC	CASSETGPYEQYF
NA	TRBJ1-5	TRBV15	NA	TGTGCCACCAGCATAGGACAGCTCAATCAGCCCCAGCATTTT	CATSIGQLNQPQHF
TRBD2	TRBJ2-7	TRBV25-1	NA	TGTGCCAGCATGTCAGCGGGGGGGCCAGGAGAGCAGTACTTC	CASMSAGGPGEQYF
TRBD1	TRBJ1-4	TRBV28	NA	TGTGCCAGCAGTTCCCGGGACAGGGTGGACTATGAAAAACTGTTTTTT	CASSSRDRVDYEKLFF
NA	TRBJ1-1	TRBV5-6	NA	TGTGCCAGCAGTTTAGACAGGAACACTGAAGCTTTCTTT	CASSLDRNTEAFF
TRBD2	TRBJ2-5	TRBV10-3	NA	TGTGCCATCAGTGATACTAGCGGCCCTGATATCGAGGGAACCCAGTACTTC	CAISDTSGPDIEGTQYF
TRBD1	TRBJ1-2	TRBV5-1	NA	TGCGCCAGCAGCTTGAACGTTCGGACAGGGGGGGACAATGGCTACACCTTC	CASSLNVRTGGDNGYTF
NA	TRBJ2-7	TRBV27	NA	TGTGCCAGCTCTCACGGGGTTGAGCAGTACTTC	CASSHGVEQYF
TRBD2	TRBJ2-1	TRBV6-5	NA	TGTGCCAGTTCCAGCGGGGGGTTATACAATGAGCAGTTCTTC	CASSSGGLYNEQFF
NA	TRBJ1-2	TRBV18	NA	TGTGCCAGCTCACCAGAAGGGGGTAACTATGGCTACACCTTC	CASSPEGGNYGYTF
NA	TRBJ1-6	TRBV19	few	TGTGCCAGTAGTAATTACGCCTTAGATTCACCCCTCCACTTT	CASSNYALDSPLHF